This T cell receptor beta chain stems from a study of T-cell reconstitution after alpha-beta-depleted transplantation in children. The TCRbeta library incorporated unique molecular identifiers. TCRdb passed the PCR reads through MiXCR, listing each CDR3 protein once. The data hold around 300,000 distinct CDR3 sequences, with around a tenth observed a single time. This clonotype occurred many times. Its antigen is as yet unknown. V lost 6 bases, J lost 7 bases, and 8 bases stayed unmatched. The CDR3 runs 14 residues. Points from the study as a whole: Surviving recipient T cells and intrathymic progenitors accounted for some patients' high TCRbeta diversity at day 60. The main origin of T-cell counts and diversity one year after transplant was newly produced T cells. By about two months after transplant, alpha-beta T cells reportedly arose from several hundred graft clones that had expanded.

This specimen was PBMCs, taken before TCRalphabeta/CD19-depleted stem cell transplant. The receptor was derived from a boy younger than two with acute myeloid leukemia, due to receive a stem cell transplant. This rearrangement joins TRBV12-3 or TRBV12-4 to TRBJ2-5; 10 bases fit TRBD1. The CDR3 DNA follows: TGTGCCAGCAGCCAGGGGACAGGGGCAGGGACCCAGTACTTC. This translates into CASSQGTGAGTQYF.